This is a list of T cell receptor beta chains from one sample in a study of cytomegalovirus exposure and HLA in healthy donors. Profiled with immunoSEQ multiplex PCR; TCRdb holds only in-frame clones, not every one. Of 100,000 to 150,000 clones in the sample, around 74% were seen once. Sequences were obtained from PBMCs. The source is a man aged 55 to 69 in good health and CMV-seropositive. Both conserved end residues are part of each CDR3.

>TRBJ1-2|TRBV6-1
CASSEGGTGGAVNGYTF
>TRBJ2-5|TRBV5-1
CASRTGETQYF
>TRBJ1-5|TRBV2
CASSPNYSNQPQHF
>TRBJ2-5|TRBV5-4
CASSGGTGGSETQYF
>TRBJ1-4|TRBV5-5
CASSRGTDRANEKLFF
>TRBJ2-7|TRBV5-6
CASSLAGLAGGREEQYF
>TRBJ2-4|TRBV11-2
CASSPRTGANKNSQYF
>TRBJ1-1|TRBV2
CASSDRGTEAFF
>TRBJ1-3|TRBV13
CASSDRGQIIGNTIYF
>TRBJ1-1|TRBV6-4
CASSQTGNTEAFF
>TRBJ2-7|TRBV28
CASSPDRGSYEQYF
>TRBJ2-2|TRBV30
CAWSGNTGELFF
>TRBJ1-1|TRBV9
CASSVIQGNTEAFF
>TRBJ1-5|TRBV6-1
CASSDRYRRQGSNQPQHF
>TRBJ1-4|TRBV19
CASSPWEGLLKKLFF
>TRBJ2-7|TRBV28
CASKVAGYEQYF
>TRBJ2-7|TRBV12-5
CASGPGTGPMEQYF
>TRBJ1-1|TRBV19
CASSILQGLGTEAFF
>TRBJ2-2|TRBV2
CASTELGGWAAGFTGELFF
>TRBJ1-5|TRBV28
CASSLGAYSNQPQHF
>TRBJ1-2|TRBV15
CATSRDGRGTGSYTF
>TRBJ2-3|TRBV7-3
CASSPSGTGGTQYF
>TRBJ1-1|TRBV11-2
CASTSGPNTEAFF
>TRBJ2-2|TRBV6-6
CASRPGQGTGELFF
>TRBJ2-3|TRBV18
CASSPASGSPDTQYF
>TRBJ2-7|TRBV2
CASRWTGRVYEQYF
>TRBJ1-4|TRBV2
CASSEQGGPNEKLFF
>TRBJ2-1|TRBV12-5
CTSGDSGRSGNEQFF
>TRBJ2-6|TRBV7-9
CASRPISGQGPSGANGLTF
>TRBJ1-3|TRBV15
CAPRVFSGNTIYF
>TRBJ2-4|TRBV7-9
CASVPPGAKNIQYF
>TRBJ2-2|TRBV7-9
CASSLGVGSAGANTGELFF
>TRBJ1-4|TRBV10-3
CAISESGEKLFF
>TRBJ1-5|TRBV9
CASSETGSNDQPQHF
>TRBJ1-2|TRBV5-6
CASNSGDRGRGGYTF
>TRBJ2-7|TRBV7-9
CASSGGRGASYEQYF
>TRBJ2-1|TRBV19
CASSRLREQFF
>TRBJ2-7|TRBV5-1
CASSLGPPYEQYF
>TRBJ2-3|TRBV2
CASSEIAGGTDTQYF